The 20 T cell receptor beta chains below all came from one sample that was sequenced in a study of graft-versus-host responses after intestinal transplantation. Measured with immunoSEQ multiplex PCR; TCRdb has only the in-frame clones, and not every one. The sample has about 91,000 clones; 80% to 95% are singletons. No antigens are known for them. The specimen comprised unstimulated CD4+ T cells sorted from spleen or lymph node cells, sampled before transplant. The receptors come from a human donor who was the organ donor for an intestinal transplant.

This chain connects TRBV30 to TRBJ1-2; 8 bases match TRBD1. The germline V gene has CDR1 GTSNPN and CDR2 SVGIG (reference sequence). The CDR3 is 14 residues long. With 4 bases clipped from V and 4 bases from J, the junction kept 8 bases outside the gene matches. The CDR3 DNA reads TGTGCCTGGACCCCCGACAGGGGCCTCTATGGCTACACCTTC. This encodes CAWTPDRGLYGYTF.

The rearrangement joins TRBV11-3 to TRBJ2-2; D might be TRBD1 (6 bases). This CDR3 has 16 residues. V lost 0 bases to trimming and J lost 3 bases, with 11 bases between them. The germline V gene has CDR1 SGHNT and CDR2 YENEEA. This CDR3 reads CASSLDGQRYTGELFF. The CDR3 nucleotides read TGTGCCAGCAGCTTAGACGGACAGAGATACACCGGGGAGCTGTTTTTT.

The rearrangement links TRBV6-1 to TRBJ1-2; 7 bases match TRBD1. The CDR3 runs to 14 residues. Germline CDR1 and CDR2: MNHNS and SASEGT. The V and J ends lost 1 base and 4 bases, in that order; junction bases with no gene match: 3. This CDR3 reads CASSEEQGPYGYTF. CDR3 coding DNA: TGTGCCAGCAGTGAAGAACAGGGGCCCTATGGCTACACCTTC.

V is TRBV12-5 and J is TRBJ1-1, with 10 bases aligning to TRBD1. V lost 0 bases and J lost 4; bases outside the gene matches: 8. CDR1 is LGHNT, CDR2 FRNRAP, per germline. The CDR3 length is 17 residues. Here the CDR3 reads CASGLVVTGGLGTEAFF. CDR3 bases: TGTGCTAGTGGTTTGGTAGTGACAGGGGGCCTGGGCACTGAAGCTTTCTTT.

The chain has TRBV28 and TRBJ2-7, with 13 bases identical to TRBD2. The germline gives CDR1 MDHEN, CDR2 SYDVKM. The CDR3 is made up of 18 amino acids. V shed 3 bases, J shed 2 bases, and the junction held 10 bases outside the gene matches. The CDR3 nucleotides are TGTGCCAGCAGTTTCCCTAGGACTAGCGGGAGCTCCCCCTACGAGCAGTACTTC. Its translation: CASSFPRTSGSSPYEQYF.

V usage is TRBV11-2 and J usage is TRBJ1-2; the match to TRBD1 covers 8 bases. This CDR3 is 16 amino acids long. The ends lost 5 bases at V and 0 bases at J; junction bases unmatched: 8. Germline V gene lookup returns CDR1 SGHAT and CDR2 FQNNGV. CDR3 DNA sequence: TGTGCCAGCAGCCTAGCCCCAGGGGGCCCTAACTATGGCTACACCTTC. This gives the protein CASSLAPGGPNYGYTF.

The table lists this clone with a count of one. The chain carries TRBV27 and TRBJ2-2; 7 bases are a match to TRBD1. Germline trimming cut 5 bases from V and 4 bases from J; bases unmatched to any gene: 4. Germline V gene data show CDR1 as MNHEY and CDR2 as SMNVEV (reference sequence). The CDR3 length is 14 residues. CDR3 nucleotide sequence: TGTGCCAGCAGTCTGACAGGGCTCACCGGGGAGCTGTTTTTT. It translates to CASSLTGLTGELFF.

In its sample, this clone was seen once. The chain couples TRBV5-8 to TRBJ1-1; D is unresolved. Deletions cut 2 bases from V and 4 bases from J, with 3 bases between. This CDR3 contains 11 residues. Germline CDR1 and CDR2: SGHTS and YDEGEE. The CDR3 bases are TGTGCCAGCAGCTTCATCACTGAAGCTTTCTTT. Translation gives CASSFITEAFF.

The V gene is TRBV5-1, the J gene TRBJ1-3, with D possibly being TRBD1 (6 bases). Germline V gene lookup returns CDR1 SGHRS and CDR2 YFSETQ. The V gene lost 3 bases and the J gene lost 0 bases, with 16 bases spanning the gap. The CDR3 runs 17 residues. CDR3 protein: CASSSGGQPLSGNTIYF. CDR3 in DNA: TGCGCCAGCAGCTCGGGTGGACAGCCACTCTCTGGAAACACCATATATTTT.

The chain couples TRBV6-1 to TRBJ2-7, with 10 bases aligning to TRBD2. From germline, CDR1 is MNHNS and CDR2 SASEGT. The CDR3 has 15 residues. The V gene end was trimmed by 6 bases and the J gene end by 4 bases; junction bases not matched to a gene: 9. The CDR3: CASSTIAGGWYEQYF. CDR3 DNA: TGTGCCAGCAGCACAATAGCGGGAGGATGGTACGAGCAGTACTTC.

The V call is TRBV19, the J call TRBJ1-2, with 10 bases fitting TRBD1. Germline V gene sequence: CDR1 LNHDA, CDR2 SQIVND (reference sequence). CDR3 size: 15 residues. J lost 2 bases, V lost 4 bases, and 4 bases had no gene match. Written as DNA, the CDR3 is TGTGCCAGTAGTAATCCGGGACAGGGGAACTATGGCTACACCTTC. Amino acid sequence: CASSNPGQGNYGYTF. The variable domain in full, completed from reference TRBV19 and TRBJ1-2, reads DGGITQSPKYLFRKEGQNVTLSCEQNLNHDAMYWYRQDPGQGLRLIYYSQIVNDFQKGDIAEGYSVSREKKESFPLTVTSAQKNPTAFYLCASSNPGQGNYGYTFGSGTRLTVV.

The chain joins TRBV19 to TRBJ2-5, with D hard to call. The CDR3 is made up of 13 amino acids. V lost 3 bases to trimming and J lost 7 bases, with 12 bases between them. CDR1 LNHDA and CDR2 SQIVND come from the germline V gene (reference sequence). The CDR3 DNA sequence: TGTGCCAGTAGTATCGATGCATGGAGGACCCAGTACTTC. Residues: CASSIDAWRTQYF.

The chain links TRBV28 to TRBJ1-5; 7 bases line up with TRBD1. Germline CDR1 and CDR2: MDHEN and SYDVKM. The V gene end was trimmed by 4 bases and the J gene end by 3 bases; junction bases not matched to a gene: 3. This CDR3 is 14 amino acids long. The chain's CDR3 is CASSWTGANQPQHF. CDR3 DNA sequence: TGTGCCAGCAGTTGGACAGGAGCCAATCAGCCCCAGCATTTT.

The V gene is TRBV7-9, the J gene TRBJ2-7; TRBD2 agrees at 7 bases. The CDR3 is 14 residues long. The ends lost 6 bases at V and 3 bases at J; junction bases unmatched: 8. CDR1 SEHNR and CDR2 FQNEAQ come from the germline V gene (reference sequence). The CDR3 region is CASSRGDSYYEQYF. DNA for the CDR3: TGTGCCAGCAGTCGGGGGGATTCTTACTACGAGCAGTACTTC.

This chain uses TRBV28 with TRBJ1-2; tentatively, D is TRBD1 (5 bases). V lost 3 bases, J lost 4 bases, and 12 bases lay in between. CDR3 length equals 14 residues. Germline V lookup: CDR1 MDHEN, CDR2 SYDVKM. The CDR3 reads CASSLGGGAYGYTF. CDR3 DNA: TGTGCCAGCAGTTTGGGGGGAGGGGCCTATGGCTACACCTTC.

The rearrangement links TRBV6-6 to TRBJ2-5; 9 bases fit TRBD2. J was trimmed by 8 bases and V by 2 bases; bases with no gene match: 3. This CDR3 region has 13 residues. Germline V CDR1 and CDR2: MNHNY, SVGAGI (reference sequence). CDR3 coding DNA: TGTGCCAGCAGTTACACTAGCGGGCCTACCCAGTACTTC. Its protein product is CASSYTSGPTQYF.

The chain is built from TRBV15 and TRBJ1-2; perhaps TRBD1 as D (5 bases). The CDR3 is 15 residues long. Trimming stripped 2 bases from V and 7 bases from J, with 17 bases between. Germline lookup yields CDR1 LNHNV and CDR2 YYDKDF (reference sequence). The CDR3 DNA is TGTGCCACCAGCAGACCGACAGCCCAAAGGTCTGGCTACACCTTC. Residues: CATSRPTAQRSGYTF.

J is TRBJ2-5 and V is TRBV5-6; 11 nucleotides line up with TRBD1. The ends lost 0 bases at V and 4 bases at J; junction bases unmatched: 14. CDR1 and CDR2 (germline): SGHDT, YYEEEE. This CDR3 has 19 amino acids. CDR3 in amino acids: CASSLAWAPGQGALETQYF. CDR3 coding DNA: TGTGCCAGCAGCTTGGCCTGGGCCCCTGGACAGGGGGCTCTAGAGACCCAGTACTTC.

The chain links TRBV6-1 to TRBJ1-1; D is uncertain. Per germline, CDR1 MNHNS and CDR2 SASEGT. The CDR3 is made up of 13 amino acids. V lost 4 bases and J lost 1, with 7 bases in between. The CDR3 here is CASSATANTEAFF. As DNA, the CDR3 is TGTGCCAGCAGTGCCACAGCGAACACTGAAGCTTTCTTT.

J is TRBJ2-6 and V is TRBV5-1; 7 bases align to TRBD1. The CDR3 has 14 amino acids. The ends lost 3 bases at V and 3 bases at J; junction bases unmatched: 0. Germline V CDR1 and CDR2: SGHRS, YFSETQ. DNA of the CDR3: TGCGCCAGCAGCTGGACAGGTGGGGCCAACGTCCTGACTTTC. Its translation is CASSWTGGANVLTF. Drawing the rest from reference TRBV5-1 and TRBJ2-6, the complete variable domain is KAGVTQTPRYLIKTRGQQVTLSCSPISGHRSVSWYQQTPGQGLQFLFEYFSETQRNKGNFPGRFSGRQFSNSRSEMNVSTLELGDSALYLCASSWTGGANVLTFGAGSRLTVL.